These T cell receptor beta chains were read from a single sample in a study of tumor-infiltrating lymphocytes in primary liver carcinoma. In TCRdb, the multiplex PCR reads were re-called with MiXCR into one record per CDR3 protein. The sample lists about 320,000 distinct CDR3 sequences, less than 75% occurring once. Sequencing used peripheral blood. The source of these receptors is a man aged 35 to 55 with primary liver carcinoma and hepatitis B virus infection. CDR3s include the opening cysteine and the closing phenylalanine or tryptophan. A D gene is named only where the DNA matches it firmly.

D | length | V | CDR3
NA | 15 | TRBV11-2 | CASSPSRLATCEQYF
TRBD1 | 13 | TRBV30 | CAWNRGGNQPQHF
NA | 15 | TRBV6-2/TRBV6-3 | CATLRDRDGGTEAFF
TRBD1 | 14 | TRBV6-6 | CVSNPTGMASGQFF
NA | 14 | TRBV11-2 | CTSSNTAGYTEQFF
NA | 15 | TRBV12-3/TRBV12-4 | CASSLRTGVNSPLHF
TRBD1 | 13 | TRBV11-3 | CASSSGQGNEQHF
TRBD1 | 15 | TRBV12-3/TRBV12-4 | CASSLAGQGAYDQYF
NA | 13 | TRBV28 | CASRAGQNSPLHF
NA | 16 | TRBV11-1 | CASSPLGIAVRDTQYF
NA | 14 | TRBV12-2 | CASRPGTGDQPQHF
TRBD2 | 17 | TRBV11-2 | CASSPRPLAGDSDEQFF
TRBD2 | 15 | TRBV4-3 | CASSQIAGGEDAQYF
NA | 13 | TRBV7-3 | CASSLTAGEGYTF
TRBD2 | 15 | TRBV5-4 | CASSLHSGKVNEQFF
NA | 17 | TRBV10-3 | CAICERGGVSGNTEAFF
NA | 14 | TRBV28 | CASSFLGAYYGYTF
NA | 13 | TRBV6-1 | CASSGGGGIEQYF
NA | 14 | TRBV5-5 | CVSSLDSVYNEQFF
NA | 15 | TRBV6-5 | CASSYSTVGNSPLHF
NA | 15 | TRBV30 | CAWNRDAGSYNEQFF
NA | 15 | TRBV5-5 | CASSSAGTGGNTIYF
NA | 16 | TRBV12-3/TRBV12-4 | CPSSLRGIYSYNEQFF
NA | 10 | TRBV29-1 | CSVRSYENYF
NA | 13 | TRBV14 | CASSPGFREKLFF
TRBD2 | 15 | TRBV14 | CASSQVSSGFYEQYF
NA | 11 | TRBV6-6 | CASSLNYEQYF